This T cell receptor (beta chain) was sequenced during a study of CD8 T cells in ankylosing spondylitis. Whole-study results and caveats: Previously reported in reactive arthritis synovial fluid and blood were some of the motif variants. Ankylosing spondylitis blood appeared to carry a characteristic TCR beta motif of eight or nine highly homologous variants. Significant enrichment of disease-linked clones was reportedly seen in matched ankylosing spondylitis synovial fluid.

A remark on this clonotype: The target antigen is unknown.

CDR1 and CDR2 from the germline V gene are SGDLS and YYNGEE. The V gene lost 1 base and the J gene lost 9 bases, with 17 bases spanning the gap. The CDR3 consists of 15 residues. Preparation of TCR beta libraries was done by quantitative 5'-RACE with molecular barcodes. TCRdb re-derived calls from the 5' RACE reads in MiXCR, one entry per CDR3 protein. The repertoire holds some 240,000 distinct CDR3 sequences, with 15% to 20% as singletons. Material for sequencing was blood, either unsorted or a sorted T cell fraction (not recorded which). The chain recombines TRBV9 with TRBJ2-1; D might be TRBD2 (6 bases). This receptor was taken from a male donor with ankylosing spondylitis or in good health (not recorded which). The CDR3 reads CASSVSASLGSEQFF. CDR3 sequence (DNA): TGTGCCAGCAGCGTATCGGCTAGCCTCGGGAGTGAGCAGTTCTTC.